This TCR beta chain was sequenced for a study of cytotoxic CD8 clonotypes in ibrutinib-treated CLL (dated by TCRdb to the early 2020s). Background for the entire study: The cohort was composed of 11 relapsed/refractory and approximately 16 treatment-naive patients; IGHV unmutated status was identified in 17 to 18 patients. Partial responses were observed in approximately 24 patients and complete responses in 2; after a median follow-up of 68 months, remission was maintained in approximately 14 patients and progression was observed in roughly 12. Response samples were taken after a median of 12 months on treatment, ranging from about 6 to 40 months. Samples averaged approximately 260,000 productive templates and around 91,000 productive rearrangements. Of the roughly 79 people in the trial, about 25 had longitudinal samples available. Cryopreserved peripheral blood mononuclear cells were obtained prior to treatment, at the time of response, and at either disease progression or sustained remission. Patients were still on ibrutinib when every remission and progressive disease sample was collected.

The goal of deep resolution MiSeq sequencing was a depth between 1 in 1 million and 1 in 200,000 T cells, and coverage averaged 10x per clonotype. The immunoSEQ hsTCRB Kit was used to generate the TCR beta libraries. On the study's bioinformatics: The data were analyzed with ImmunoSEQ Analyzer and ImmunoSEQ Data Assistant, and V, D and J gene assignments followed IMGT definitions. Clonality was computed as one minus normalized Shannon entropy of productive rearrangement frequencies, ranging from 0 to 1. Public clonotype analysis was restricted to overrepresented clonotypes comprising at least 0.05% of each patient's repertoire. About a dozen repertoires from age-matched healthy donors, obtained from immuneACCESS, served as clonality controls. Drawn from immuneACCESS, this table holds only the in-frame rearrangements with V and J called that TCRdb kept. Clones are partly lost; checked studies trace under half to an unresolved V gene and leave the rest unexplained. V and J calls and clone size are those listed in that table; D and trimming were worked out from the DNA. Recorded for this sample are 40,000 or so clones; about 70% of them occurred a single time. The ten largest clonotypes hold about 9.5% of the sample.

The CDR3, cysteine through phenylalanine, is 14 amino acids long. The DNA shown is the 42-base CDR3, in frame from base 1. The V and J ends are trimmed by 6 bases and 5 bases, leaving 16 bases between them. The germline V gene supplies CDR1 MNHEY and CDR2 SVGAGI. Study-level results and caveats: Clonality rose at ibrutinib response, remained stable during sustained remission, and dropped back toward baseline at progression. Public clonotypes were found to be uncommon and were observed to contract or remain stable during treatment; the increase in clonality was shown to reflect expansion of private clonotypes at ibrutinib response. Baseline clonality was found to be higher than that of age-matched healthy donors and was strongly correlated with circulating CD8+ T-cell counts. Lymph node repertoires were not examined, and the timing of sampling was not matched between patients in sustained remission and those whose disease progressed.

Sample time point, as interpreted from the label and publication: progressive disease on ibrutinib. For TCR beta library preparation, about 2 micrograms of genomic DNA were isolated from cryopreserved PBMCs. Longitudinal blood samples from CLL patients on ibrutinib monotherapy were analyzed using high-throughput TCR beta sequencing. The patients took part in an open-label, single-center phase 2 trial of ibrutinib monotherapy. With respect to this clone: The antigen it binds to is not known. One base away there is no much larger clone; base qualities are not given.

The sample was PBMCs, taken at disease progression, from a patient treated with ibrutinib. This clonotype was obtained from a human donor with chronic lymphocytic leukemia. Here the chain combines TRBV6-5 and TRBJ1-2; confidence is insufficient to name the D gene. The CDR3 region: CASRARRGTYGYTF. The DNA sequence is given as TGTGCCAGCAGGGCCCGGCGCGGAACATATGGCTACACCTTC.